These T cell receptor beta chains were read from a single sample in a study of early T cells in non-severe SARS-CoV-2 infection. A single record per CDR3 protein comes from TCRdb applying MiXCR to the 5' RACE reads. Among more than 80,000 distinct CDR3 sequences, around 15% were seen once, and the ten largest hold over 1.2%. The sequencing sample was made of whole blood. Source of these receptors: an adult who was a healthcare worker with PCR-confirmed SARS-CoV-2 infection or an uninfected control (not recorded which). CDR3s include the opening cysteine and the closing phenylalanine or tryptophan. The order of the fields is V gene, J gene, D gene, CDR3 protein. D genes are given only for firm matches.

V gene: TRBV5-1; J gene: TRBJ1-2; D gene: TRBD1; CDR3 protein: CASRLDRGAGYTF
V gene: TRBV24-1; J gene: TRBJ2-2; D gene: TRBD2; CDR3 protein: CATSSGANTGELFF
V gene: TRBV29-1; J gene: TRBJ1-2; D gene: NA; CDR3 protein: CSVEQGHTF
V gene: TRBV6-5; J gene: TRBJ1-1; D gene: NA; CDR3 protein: CASSLFGMNTEAFF
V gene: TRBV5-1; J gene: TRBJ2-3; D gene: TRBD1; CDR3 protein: CASRPGQGTDTQYF
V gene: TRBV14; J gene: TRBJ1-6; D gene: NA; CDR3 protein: CASRQGTPNSPLHF
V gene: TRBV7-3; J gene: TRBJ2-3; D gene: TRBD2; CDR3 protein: CASSLIAGGDTQYF
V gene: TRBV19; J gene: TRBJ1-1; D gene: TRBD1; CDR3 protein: CASTPGQRTNTEAFF
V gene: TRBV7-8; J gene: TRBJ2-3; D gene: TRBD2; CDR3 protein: CASSLSGLAVPSTDTQYF
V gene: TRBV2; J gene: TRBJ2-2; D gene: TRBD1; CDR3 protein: CASSPGTVNTGELFF
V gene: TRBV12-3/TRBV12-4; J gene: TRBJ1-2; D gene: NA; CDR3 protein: CASSFVQGTNYGYTF
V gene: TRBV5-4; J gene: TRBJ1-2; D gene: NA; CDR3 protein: CASSSRQAYGYTF
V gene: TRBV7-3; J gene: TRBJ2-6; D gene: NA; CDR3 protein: CASSSRGGSGANVLTF
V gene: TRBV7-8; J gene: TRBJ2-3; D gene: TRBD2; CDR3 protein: CASSLGGTSAGTDTQYF
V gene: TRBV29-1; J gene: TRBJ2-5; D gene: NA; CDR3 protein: CSVVPPRETQYF
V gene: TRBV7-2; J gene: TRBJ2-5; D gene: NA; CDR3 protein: CASSFFGSQETQYF
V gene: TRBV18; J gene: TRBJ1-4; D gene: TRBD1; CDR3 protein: CASSPLGTGREKLFF
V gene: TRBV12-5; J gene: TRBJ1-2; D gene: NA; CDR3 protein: CASGLVSVVQVGHDGYTF
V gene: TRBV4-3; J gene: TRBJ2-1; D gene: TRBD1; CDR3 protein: CASSRGQVSYNEQFF
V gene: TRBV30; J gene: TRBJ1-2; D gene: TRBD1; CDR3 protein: CASEDKKTGRNYGYTF
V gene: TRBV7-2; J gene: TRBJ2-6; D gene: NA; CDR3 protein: CASSFWRAGANVLTF
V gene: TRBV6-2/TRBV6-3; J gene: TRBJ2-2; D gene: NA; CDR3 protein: CASSYRGGRTNTGELFF
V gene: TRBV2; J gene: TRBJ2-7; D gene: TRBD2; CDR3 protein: CASTVGGGSYEQYF
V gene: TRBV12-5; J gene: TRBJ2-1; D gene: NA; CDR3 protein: CASGASGGRGNEQFF
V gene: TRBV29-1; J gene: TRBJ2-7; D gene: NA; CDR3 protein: CSVEVYAGADYEQYF
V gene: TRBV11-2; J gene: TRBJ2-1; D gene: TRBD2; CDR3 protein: CASSLLRGVGEQFF